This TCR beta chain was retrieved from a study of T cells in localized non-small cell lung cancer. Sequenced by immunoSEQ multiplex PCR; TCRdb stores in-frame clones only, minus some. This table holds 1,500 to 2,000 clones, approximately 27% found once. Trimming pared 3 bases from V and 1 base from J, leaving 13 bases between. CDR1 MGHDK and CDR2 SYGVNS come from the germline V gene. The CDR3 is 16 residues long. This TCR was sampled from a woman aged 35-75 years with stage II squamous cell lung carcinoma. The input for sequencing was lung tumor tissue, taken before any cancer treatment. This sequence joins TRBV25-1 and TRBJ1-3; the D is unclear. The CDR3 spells CASSDSGKFSGNTIYF. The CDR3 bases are TGTGCCAGCAGTGACTCGGGGAAATTTTCTGGAAACACCATATATTTT.